This TCR beta chain comes out of a study of regulatory T cells in long-lasting Graves disease. Study-wide results and limits: A reduction in accuracy may have resulted from the small sample size. Newly diagnosed Graves' patients exceeded persistent ones in TCR diversity.

V lost 2 bases to trimming and J lost 0 bases, with 22 bases between them. Germline assignment: CDR1 SEHNR and CDR2 FQNEAQ (reference sequence). CDR3 length equals 19 residues. CDR3 regions were amplified by Arm-PCR using iRepertoire HTBI primers to build TCR beta libraries. TCRdb ran MiXCR on the multiplex PCR reads and lists one entry per CDR3 protein. The data hold over 250,000 distinct CDR3 sequences, with under 25% observed a single time. Of note for this clonotype: Antigen unknown.

Time point of the sample: persistent/refractory GD, antithyroid drugs over 5 years with positive TRAb. TCR sequences were obtained from RNA taken from PBMCs. The chain joins TRBV7-9 to TRBJ2-5, with D hard to call. The sequencing here drew on peripheral blood mononuclear cells (PBMCs), taken when the disease was refractory, from a patient treated with antithyroid drugs. The sequence was obtained from a female donor with Graves disease. This CDR3 reads CASSLSDPRAPIDQETQYF. The CDR3 coding sequence is TGTGCCAGCAGCTTATCGGATCCTAGGGCCCCTATCGACCAAGAGACCCAGTACTTC.